One and the same sample provided the 21 T cell receptor beta chains below, sequenced in a study of liver allograft versus peripheral blood T cells. Across the whole study: Recipients' peripheral blood served as the comparator for T cell receptor repertoires in transplanted livers.

MiXCR, run by TCRdb on the reads, gives a single entry per CDR3 protein. The sample holds about 13,000 distinct CDR3 sequences; approximately 20% are singletons and the top ten take around 14%. All receptors derive from a human patient who had a liver transplant. Some T cells may be provided by the graft donor.

Regarding this clonotype: A much more abundant neighbour one base away suggests this may be a read error. The CDR3, as DNA: TGTGCCAGTAGGGGAGAGGGAACCTACGAGCAGTACTTC. Its translation is CASRGEGTYEQYF. The chain carries TRBV19 and TRBJ2-7; possible D gene TRBD2, 5 bases. CDR3 length: 13 amino acids. The V gene's germline CDR1 is LNHDA and CDR2 SQIVND (reference sequence). The V gene lost 6 bases and the J gene lost 2 bases, with 11 bases spanning the gap.

In its sample, this clonotype ranks as medium-sized. DNA of the CDR3: TGTGCCAGTAGGAGACAGGCTGCTAACTATGGCTACACCTTC. Protein sequence: CASRRQAANYGYTF. The chain combines TRBV19 with TRBJ1-2, with D possibly matching TRBD1 (6 bases). Trimming stripped 6 bases from V and 0 bases from J, with 11 bases between. CDR3 length: 14 amino acids. Germline V gene lookup returns CDR1 LNHDA and CDR2 SQIVND (reference sequence).

The sample holds many counts of this clonotype. The chain links TRBV19 to TRBJ2-7; no definite D call. Deletions cut 4 bases from V and 7 bases from J, with 14 bases between. Germline-derived CDR1 and CDR2 are LNHDA and SQIVND (reference sequence). The CDR3 is 13 residues long. The CDR3 bases are TGTGCCAGTAGTAATAGGGTCGTGTCGGAGCAGTACTTC. Its translation is CASSNRVVSEQYF.

This clonotype was observed many times. This chain connects TRBV19 to TRBJ2-7; 7 positions agree with TRBD1. V trimming: 6 bases; J trimming: 3 bases; junction bases outside the gene matches: 8. CDR1 LNHDA and CDR2 SQIVND come from the germline V gene (reference sequence). This CDR3 is built from 14 residues. This chain's CDR3 is CASRLTGPNYEQYF. Here the CDR3 DNA reads TGTGCCAGTAGGTTGACAGGGCCGAACTACGAGCAGTACTTC. The whole variable domain, filled in from reference TRBV19 and TRBJ2-7, reads DGGITQSPKYLFRKEGQNVTLSCEQNLNHDAMYWYRQDPGQGLRLIYYSQIVNDFQKGDIAEGYSVSREKKESFPLTVTSAQKNPTAFYLCASRLTGPNYEQYFGPGTRLTVT.

This clonotype was counted between two and nine times. This sequence joins TRBV27 and TRBJ2-5; 8 positions match TRBD2. Losses at the gene ends were 7 bases for V and 5 bases for J; bases not matched to a gene: 9. The germline V gene has CDR1 MNHEY and CDR2 SMNVEV (reference sequence). CDR3 length: 14 residues. The CDR3 bases are TGTGCCAGCAAAGACGGGAGGGCTTGGGAGACCCAGTACTTC. It specifies CASKDGRAWETQYF.

This clonotype is deemed medium-sized. The V gene is TRBV24-1, the J gene TRBJ2-3; maybe TRBD1 (6 bases). Trimming removed 7 bases from V and 0 bases from J, with 16 bases in between. The CDR3 length is 16 residues. Germline V gene sequence: CDR1 KGHDR, CDR2 SFDVKD. DNA of the CDR3: TGTGCCACCAGGGACCTTGGCAGGGGAAGCACAGATACGCAGTATTTT. Protein: CATRDLGRGSTDTQYF.

This clonotype came up many times. This chain connects TRBV28 to TRBJ1-5; perhaps TRBD1 as D (6 bases). The CDR3 spans 14 residues. Trimming took off 10 bases at V and 3 bases at J, with 16 bases between the two ends. Germline CDR1 is MDHEN and CDR2 is SYDVKM. The CDR3 sequence: CATRAGAPNQPQHF. CDR3 nucleotides: TGTGCCACCCGAGCGGGGGCCCCCAATCAGCCCCAGCATTTT. The full variable domain, in which reference TRBV28 and TRBJ1-5 provide the parts outside the CDR3, is DVKVTQSSRYLVKRTGEKVFLECVQDMDHENMFWYRQDPGLGLRLIYFSYDVKMKEKGDIPEGYSVSREKKERFSLILESASTNQTSMYLCATRAGAPNQPQHFGDGTRLSIL.

This clonotype is medium-sized by share. This chain joins TRBV18 and TRBJ2-2; no definite D call. The germline V and J ends were trimmed by 3 bases and 2 bases, with 10 bases remaining between them. This CDR3 comprises 15 residues. The germline V gene has CDR1 KGHSH and CDR2 LQKENI. CDR3 sequence reads: CASSPLTANTGELFF. In DNA, the CDR3 is TGTGCCAGCTCACCGCTGACCGCCAACACCGGGGAGCTGTTTTTT.

This clonotype occurred a few times. The chain has TRBV7-2 and TRBJ1-3; 7 bases are a match to TRBD1. Germline-derived CDR1 and CDR2 are SGHTA and FQGNSA. The CDR3 sequence is 14 residues long. The trim removed 5 bases at V and 5 bases at J, leaving 6 bases unmatched. The CDR3 nucleotides read TGTGCCAGCAGCCCTGGGACAGTCAGAAACACCATATATTTT. Its protein product is CASSPGTVRNTIYF.

This clonotype was recorded at least ten times. V gene TRBV27 combines with J gene TRBJ1-6, with D maybe TRBD1 (6 bases). Trimming took off 7 bases at V and 7 bases at J, with 17 bases between the two ends. CDR1 MNHEY and CDR2 SMNVEV come from the germline V gene (reference sequence). CDR3 length equals 15 residues. CDR3 amino acids: CASNPGGPVNSPLHF. Here the CDR3 DNA reads TGTGCCAGCAACCCTGGGGGGCCGGTGAATTCACCCCTCCACTTT.

This clonotype was counted only a few times. The chain is built from TRBV6-2 or TRBV6-3 and TRBJ2-3, with a weak D call TRBD2 (6 bases). Trimming shortened V by 1 base and J by 3 bases, and 11 bases separated the two germline ends. The CDR3 length is 15 residues. Germline V gene sequence: CDR1 MNHEY, CDR2 SVGEGT. CDR3 coding DNA: TGTGCCAGCAGTTACTGGGCAGGGAGGACAGATACGCAGTATTTT. Residues: CASSYWAGRTDTQYF.

This clonotype is medium-sized within its sample. In DNA form, the CDR3 reads TGTGCCAGCAGTGAAGTTAGCTTACGGGGCACTGAAGCTTTCTTT. Amino acids: CASSEVSLRGTEAFF. The rearrangement uses TRBV6-1 and TRBJ1-1; the D is unclear. From germline, CDR1 is MNHNS and CDR2 SASEGT. The length of the CDR3 is 15 residues. The V gene lost 1 base and the J gene lost 4 bases, with 13 bases spanning the gap.

This clonotype was detected once. CDR3 nucleotide sequence: TGCGCCAGCAGCTCCGGGACTAGTGTCGGCACAGATACGCAGTATTTT. It is translated as CASSSGTSVGTDTQYF. The chain couples TRBV5-1 to TRBJ2-3; TRBD2 agrees at 8 bases. This CDR3 contains 16 residues. Germline V CDR1 and CDR2: SGHRS, YFSETQ. V lost 3 bases to trimming and J lost 1 base; unmatched junction nucleotides: 7.

Sample share makes this clonotype medium-sized (0.01 to 0.1%). V and J are TRBV6-2 or TRBV6-3 and TRBJ2-1, with D possibly being TRBD2 (6 bases). Per the germline V gene, CDR1 is MNHEY and CDR2 is SVGEGT. Trimming removed 2 bases from V and 6 bases from J, with 14 bases in between. The CDR3 has 15 residues. The CDR3 is CASSYRRESGNEQFF. DNA for the CDR3: TGTGCCAGCAGTTACCGTCGGGAGTCTGGCAATGAGCAGTTCTTC.

By share of the sample, this clonotype is medium-sized. The rearrangement links TRBV19 to TRBJ1-2; D uncertain. The CDR3 has 15 amino acids. Trimming cost V 6 bases and J 4 bases, with 18 bases left between them. Germline loops: CDR1 LNHDA, CDR2 SQIVND (reference sequence). CDR3: CASRRPGRGSYGYTF. CDR3 DNA: TGTGCCAGTAGAAGGCCGGGCCGAGGATCCTATGGCTACACCTTC.

This clonotype occurred many times. The chain carries TRBV29-1 and TRBJ2-3; 10 bases map to TRBD2. CDR3 length: 16 amino acids. V trimming: 3 bases; J trimming: 1 base; junction bases outside the gene matches: 7. Per the germline V gene, CDR1 is SQVTM and CDR2 is ANQGSEA. The CDR3 sequence is CSVDTSGIQGTDTQYF. The CDR3 nucleotides read TGCAGCGTTGACACTAGCGGGATTCAGGGCACAGATACGCAGTATTTT.

This clonotype was observed many times. The rearrangement uses TRBV5-6 and TRBJ2-3, with 8 bases matching TRBD2. The V gene end was trimmed by 1 base and the J gene end by 7 bases; junction bases not matched to a gene: 5. CDR1 is SGHDT, CDR2 YYEEEE, per germline. CDR3 length: 14 amino acids. The CDR3 loop is CASSLRGGLYTQYF. The CDR3 nucleotides are TGTGCCAGCAGCTTGCGGGGGGGCCTGTATACGCAGTATTTT.

This clonotype was counted many times. This chain joins TRBV7-2 and TRBJ2-3; 10 bases fit TRBD2. Unmatched junction bases numbered 11, after V lost 5 bases and J lost 6 bases. Germline V gene sequence: CDR1 SGHTA, CDR2 FQGNSA. The CDR3 length is 16 residues. The CDR3 here is CASSLQAGGQLDTQYF. DNA of the CDR3: TGTGCCAGCAGCCTCCAAGCGGGAGGGCAACTTGATACGCAGTATTTT.

The chain is built from TRBV4-1 and TRBJ2-1; 12 positions agree with TRBD2. The CDR3 extends over 15 amino acids. The V and J ends lost 2 bases and 9 bases, in that order; junction bases with no gene match: 5. Germline V gene lookup returns CDR1 MGHRA and CDR2 YSYEKL. CDR3 sequence reads: CASSQPSGGAGEQFF. In DNA form, the CDR3 reads TGCGCCAGCAGCCAACCTAGCGGGGGGGCTGGTGAGCAGTTCTTC.

This clonotype has only a few counts. The chain links TRBV10-3 to TRBJ2-3, with TRBD2 identical over 7 bases. The CDR3 has 15 residues. Germline CDR1 reads ENHRY; CDR2 reads SYGVKD. V dropped 7 bases and J dropped 1; count of bases not matched to a gene: 8. The CDR3: CAITHGGTRTDTQYF. The CDR3 bases are TGTGCCATCACCCACGGGGGGACCCGCACAGATACGCAGTATTTT.

Sample share makes this clonotype medium-sized (0.01 to 0.1%). This chain joins TRBV18 and TRBJ1-1, with no clear D. CDR1 and CDR2 (germline): KGHSH, LQKENI. V was pared by 2 bases and J by 6 bases, with 10 bases between. CDR3 length equals 13 residues. The CDR3 sequence is CASSPEGLAEAFF. CDR3 sequence (DNA): TGTGCCAGCTCACCAGAAGGGTTGGCTGAAGCTTTCTTT. Full variable domain (missing parts from reference TRBV18 and TRBJ1-1): NAGVMQNPRHLVRRRGQEARLRCSPMKGHSHVYWYRQLPEEGLKFMVYLQKENIIDESGMPKERFSAEFPKEGPSILRIQQVVRGDSAAYFCASSPEGLAEAFFGQGTRLTVV.